The present TCR beta chain was sequenced within a study of OX40 agonist ivuxolimab in advanced cancers. Across the study: Patients with prior anti-PD-1, anti-PD-L1 or anti-CTLA-4 therapy were eligible; about 41% had some.

Libraries were prepared by immunoSEQ multiplex PCR; TCRdb keeps only in-frame clonotypes and omits some of them. The sample has 70,000 to 75,000 clones, roughly 78% seen once. The CDR3 has 14 residues. Germline V gene data show CDR1 as SNHLY and CDR2 as FYNNEI. Trimming stripped 1 base from V and 1 base from J, with 8 bases between. Drawing of blood for sampling happened at baseline, at cycle 4 day 1, and at cycle 7 day 1. Notes on the study in general: Partial responders at 0.1-3.0 mg/kg had among the lowest clonal expansion.

Details on this clone: Antigen unknown.

The input for sequencing was CD4+ or CD8+ T cells sorted from blood, taken in a trial of the OX40 agonist ivuxolimab. The chain combines TRBV2 with TRBJ2-7, with D unresolved. The source of this sequence is an adult with an advanced solid tumor such as melanoma, head and neck, liver or kidney cancer. CDR3 DNA: TGTGCCAGCAGTGAAGTTCTTGGTTCCTACGAGCAGTACTTC. This codes for CASSEVLGSYEQYF.